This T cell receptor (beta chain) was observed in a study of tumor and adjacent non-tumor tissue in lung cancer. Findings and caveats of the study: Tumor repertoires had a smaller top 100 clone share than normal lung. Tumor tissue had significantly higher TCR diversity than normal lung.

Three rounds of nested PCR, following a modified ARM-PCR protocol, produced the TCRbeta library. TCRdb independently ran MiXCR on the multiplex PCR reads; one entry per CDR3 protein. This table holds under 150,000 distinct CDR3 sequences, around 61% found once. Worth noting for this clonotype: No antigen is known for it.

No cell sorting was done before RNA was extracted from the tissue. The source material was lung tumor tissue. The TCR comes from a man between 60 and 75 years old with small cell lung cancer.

CDR3 sequence: CANAPSLSNEKLFF. The CDR3 DNA reads as TGTGCTAATGCTCCAAGTCTGTCTAATGAAAAACTGTTTTTT. The V gene is TRBV12-5, the J gene TRBJ1-4; D uncertain. This CDR3 spans 14 amino acids. Germline V gene lookup returns CDR1 LGHNT and CDR2 FRNRAP. V lost 10 bases, J lost 3 bases, and 15 bases lay in between.